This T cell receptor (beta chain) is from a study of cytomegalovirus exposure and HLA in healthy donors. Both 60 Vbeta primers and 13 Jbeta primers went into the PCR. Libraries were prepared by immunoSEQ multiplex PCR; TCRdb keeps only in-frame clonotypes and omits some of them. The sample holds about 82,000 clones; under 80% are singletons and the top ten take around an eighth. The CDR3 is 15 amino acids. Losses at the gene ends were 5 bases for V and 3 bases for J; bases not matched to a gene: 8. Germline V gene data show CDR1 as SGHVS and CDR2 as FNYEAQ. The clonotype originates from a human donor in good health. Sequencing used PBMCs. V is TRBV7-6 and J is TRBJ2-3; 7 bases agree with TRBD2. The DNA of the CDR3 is TGTGCCAGCAGCCTTGGGGGGGGGATTACAGATACGCAGTATTTT. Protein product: CASSLGGGITDTQYF.